The T cell receptor beta chain described here comes from a study of blood T cells in healthy people across ages. Study-level findings and limits: Changes seen in expanded clonotypes were possibly confounded by donor CMV status left unknown. Long-lived and aged donors differed, with more naive CD4+ cells and higher diversity in the long-lived. Age brought a roughly linear fall in TCR beta diversity measured per million T cells.

Combining a sample-barcoded 5' primer with a J-beta primer mix, a second PCR ran for about 6 to 11 cycles. One entry per CDR3 protein, called by TCRdb with MiXCR from the 5' RACE reads. The sample gives approximately 2,000,000 distinct CDR3 sequences, approximately 40% of which show up once; roughly 23% is in the top ten. Concerning this clonotype: Its antigen remains unidentified.

Investigators took about 9.2 milliliters of peripheral blood from every donor. Germline V lookup: CDR1 SGHTA, CDR2 FQGNSA. The CDR3 runs 13 residues. Trimming removed 3 bases at V and 6 bases at J, with 11 bases between. Sequencing was done on a sample of blood. The clonotype originates from a human donor in good health. The V call is TRBV7-2, the J call TRBJ2-5; possible D gene TRBD2, 5 bases. CDR3 amino acids: CASSFGESKTQYF. The CDR3 coding sequence is TGTGCCAGCAGCTTCGGGGAAAGTAAGACCCAGTACTTC.